This passage covers 14 T cell receptor beta chains from one sample sequenced in a study of T cells in Graves' hyperthyroidism and ophthalmopathy. TCR beta CDR3 region amplification was performed from RNA transcripts. The HTBI primer set drove a first-round RT-PCR of the TCR CDR3. TCRdb re-called the multiplex PCR reads with MiXCR, one entry per CDR3 protein. The table records 300,000 to 350,000 distinct CDR3 sequences, roughly 15% of them present only once. Sequencing used blood. These receptors all stem from a man aged 25-40 years with Graves' hyperthyroidism.

The V gene is TRBV28, the J gene TRBJ2-1; 10 bases agree with TRBD2. The J segment lost 9 bases and the V segment lost 2 bases, leaving 13 bases of the junction unmatched. The CDR3 contains 17 residues. CDR1 and CDR2 from the germline V gene are MDHEN and SYDVKM. The CDR3 region has the DNA TGTGCCAGCAGTTTAACAGCTAGCGGGAGTCGCAGAGGTGAGCAGTTCTTC. Translated: CASSLTASGSRRGEQFF.

To note about this clonotype: A much larger clone is a single base away; this may be a read error. The chain employs TRBV12-3 or TRBV12-4 and TRBJ1-2; D remains unclear. CDR3 length: 13 residues. V was cut by 4 bases and J by 9 bases, with 15 bases left in between. The chain's CDR3 is CASSSAGANSYTF. In nucleotides, the CDR3 is TGTGCCAGCAGTTCGGCAGGTGCGAATAGCTACACCTTC.

In its sample, this clonotype was seen once. The chain employs TRBV6-1 and TRBJ1-2; D is ambiguous. Trimming left V 6 bases short and J 2 bases short, with 13 bases between. Germline-derived CDR1 and CDR2 are MNHNS and SASEGT. The CDR3 runs 14 residues. In DNA form, the CDR3 reads TGTGCCAGCAGCCCTACCAAGGAAAACTATGGCTACACCTTC. It is translated as CASSPTKENYGYTF.

This clonotype was found many times. The DNA of the CDR3 is TGTGCCAGCAGCTCAACGAGTATCTCAGGAGGTACGCAGTATTTT. Amino acid sequence: CASSSTSISGGTQYF. The rearrangement joins TRBV14 to TRBJ2-3, with a possible D match to TRBD2 (5 bases). The CDR3 is 15 amino acids. Per the germline V gene, CDR1 is SGHDN and CDR2 is FVKESK. Trimming took off 5 bases at V and 8 bases at J, with 20 bases between the two ends.

This clonotype has ten or more counts. The V and J genes are TRBV2 and TRBJ2-7; 8 bases align to TRBD1. V lost 7 bases to trimming and J lost 2 bases; unmatched junction nucleotides: 10. This CDR3 contains 15 residues. Germline CDR1 is SNHLY and CDR2 is FYNNEI. The CDR3: CASNHRDRIAYEQYF. The CDR3 DNA sequence: TGTGCCAGCAATCACCGGGACAGGATTGCCTACGAGCAGTACTTC.

The chain has TRBV7-8 and TRBJ2-2, with TRBD1 matching over 10 bases. The germline V gene has CDR1 SGHVS and CDR2 FQNEAQ. This CDR3 spans 17 amino acids. With 4 bases clipped from V and 6 bases from J, the junction kept 11 bases outside the gene matches. The CDR3 DNA sequence: TGTGCCAGCAGCTCGACCCCCGGGACAGGGGCTTCCGGGGAGCTGTTTTTT. It specifies CASSSTPGTGASGELFF.

The chain links TRBV6-1 to TRBJ1-2, with 10 nucleotides matching TRBD1. Looked up from germline, CDR1 is MNHNS and CDR2 is SASEGT. The trim removed 6 bases at V and 6 bases at J, leaving 10 bases unmatched. The CDR3 sequence is 15 residues long. For the CDR3, the DNA is TGTGCCAGCAGCACCCGGGACAGGGGCAATGATGGCTACACCTTC. Translating gives CASSTRDRGNDGYTF.

The rearrangement uses TRBV12-3 or TRBV12-4 and TRBJ1-6, with D hard to call. This CDR3 has 12 amino acids. Trimming removed 2 bases from V and 11 bases from J, with 7 bases in between. For the CDR3, the DNA is TGTGCCAGCAGTTTATCGGTGCCACCCCTCCACTTT. This codes for CASSLSVPPLHF.

This clonotype was found many times. This rearrangement joins TRBV5-1 to TRBJ2-7; TRBD2 agrees at 10 bases. Germline CDR1 SGHRS, CDR2 YFSETQ. Trimming at V came to 4 bases and at J to 6 bases, leaving 7 bases not matched to a gene. This CDR3 is built from 14 residues. The CDR3, as DNA: TGCGCCAGCAGCAGGAGGACTAGCGGTTTCGAGCAGTACTTC. Translation: CASSRRTSGFEQYF.

This clonotype was seen a few times. The V call is TRBV27, the J call TRBJ1-2; D remains ambiguous. This CDR3 region has 14 residues. Germline V gives CDR1 MNHEY, CDR2 SMNVEV (reference sequence). V lost 2 bases and J 4 bases, leaving 11 bases between the germline ends. CDR3 nucleotide sequence: TGTGCCAGCAGTTTAGGGGTCACACCCTATGGCTACACCTTC. Amino acid sequence: CASSLGVTPYGYTF.

This clonotype turned up a few times. J is TRBJ2-1 and V is TRBV9; D is uncertain. Trimming shortened V by 2 bases and J by 0 bases, and 15 bases separated the two germline ends. Germline CDR1 is SGDLS and CDR2 is YYNGEE. The CDR3 sequence is 17 residues long. In DNA form, the CDR3 reads TGTGCCAGCAGCGTCCTTTCAATGGCGAGCTCCTACAATGAGCAGTTCTTC. This translates into CASSVLSMASSYNEQFF.

This clonotype has a count of ten or more. The chain couples TRBV19 to TRBJ2-7; 7 bases line up with TRBD1. The CDR3 contains 16 residues. CDR1 is LNHDA and CDR2 is SQIVND in the germline V gene (reference sequence). After removal of 6 bases from V and 4 bases from J, the junction contained 15 bases not matched to a gene. The CDR3 protein is CASRPATPGQPYEQYF. The CDR3 DNA sequence: TGTGCCAGTAGACCTGCTACCCCGGGACAGCCATACGAGCAGTACTTC.

This clonotype was detected many times. This chain uses TRBV7-9 with TRBJ2-1; 7 bases map to TRBD1. V lost 3 bases and J lost 9; bases outside the gene matches: 5. Germline CDR1 SEHNR, CDR2 FQNEAQ (reference sequence). This CDR3 is built from 13 residues. CDR3 protein: CASSFEGAPEQFF. The CDR3 DNA sequence: TGTGCCAGCAGCTTCGAGGGGGCACCTGAGCAGTTCTTC.

This clonotype was seen a few times. The chain has TRBV19 and TRBJ2-5, with D possibly matching TRBD2 (5 bases). V was clipped by 6 bases and J by 9 bases, with 20 bases between them. CDR3 length: 14 amino acids. In germline, CDR1 is LNHDA, CDR2 SQIVND (reference sequence). The CDR3 protein is CASRDSSASLAQYF. As DNA, the CDR3 is TGTGCCAGTAGAGATTCGTCGGCTAGCTTGGCCCAGTACTTC.